This TCR beta chain was retrieved from a study of T cell responses to AZD1222 COVID-19 vaccine. The ends were cut back, 0 bases at V and 7 bases at J, with 11 bases in the middle. Germline assignment: CDR1 SGHKS and CDR2 YYEKEE (reference sequence). The CDR3 extends over 14 amino acids. Repertoires were generated with immunoSEQ multiplex PCR, while TCRdb's copy carries only in-frame clones and drops some. The sample shows 110,000 or so clones, around 88% of them seen only once. Sequenced here: peripheral blood, sampled 28 days after the second AZD1222 dose. This TCR was sampled from an adult who received the AZD1222 COVID-19 vaccine. The V call is TRBV5-5, the J call TRBJ1-5; D ambiguous. The CDR3 is CASSLAVSGQPQHF. The CDR3 DNA reads as TGTGCCAGCAGCTTGGCGGTTAGTGGGCAGCCCCAGCATTTT.